A single sample is the source of the 7 T cell receptor beta chains below, sequenced in a study of Ad26.COV2.S vaccination and SARS-CoV-2 variants listed by TCRdb under 2021. The method behind the library was the immunoSEQ multiplex PCR assay. TCRdb holds this immuneACCESS table with in-frame rearrangements only. Some clones are missing; in checked studies, unresolved V genes explain under half, and the rest has no known cause. The sample profile shows over 110,000 clones; 70% to 90% of them were found once. The ten most abundant clones make up approximately 5.1% of the sample. This sample's time point label indicates: individuals recovered from natural SARS-CoV-2 infection. Sequenced here: peripheral blood, sampled after recovery from COVID-19. These receptors originate from a human donor who had recovered from COVID-19.

The chain links TRBV5-6 to TRBJ2-7; a possible D gene is TRBD1 (7 bases). The CDR3 is made up of 14 amino acids. Germline V CDR1 and CDR2: SGHDT, YYEEEE. Trimming removed 7 bases at V and 7 bases at J, with 21 bases between. The CDR3 DNA sequence: TGTGCCAGCGTCAAGACAGGGATGGGGGGTGAGCAGTACTTC. It is translated as CASVKTGMGGEQYF.

The V call is TRBV18, the J call TRBJ2-3, with 11 bases lining up with TRBD1. V lost 5 bases and J lost 4; bases outside the gene matches: 5. CDR1 and CDR2 (germline): KGHSH, LQKENI. The CDR3 loop spans 15 amino acids. CDR3 bases: TGTGCCAGCTCAACCGGACAGGGGGCGTCAGATACGCAGTATTTT. The encoded protein is CASSTGQGASDTQYF.

This chain joins TRBV6-1 and TRBJ1-1, with D uncertain. CDR3 length: 14 amino acids. The ends were cut back, 3 bases at V and 0 bases at J, with 8 bases in the middle. Germline assignment: CDR1 MNHNS and CDR2 SASEGT. The CDR3 DNA reads as TGTGCCAGCAGTGAGATAGGCCTGAACACTGAAGCTTTCTTT. Translation gives CASSEIGLNTEAFF.

The V call is TRBV19, the J call TRBJ2-3; 9 bases are a match to TRBD1. The CDR3 is 16 residues long. Trimming at V came to 3 bases and at J to 2 bases, leaving 6 bases not matched to a gene. In germline, CDR1 is LNHDA, CDR2 SQIVND (reference sequence). In nucleotides, the CDR3 is TGTGCCAGTAGTATGAGGACAGGGGCCACCACAGATACGCAGTATTTT. Protein: CASSMRTGATTDTQYF.

The rearrangement joins TRBV30 to TRBJ2-5; D gene unclear. The length of the CDR3 is 15 residues. Trimming stripped 8 bases from V and 2 bases from J, with 21 bases between. CDR1 is GTSNPN and CDR2 is SVGIG in the germline V gene (reference sequence). The CDR3 loop is CAGIPRVHLQETQYF. The CDR3 DNA sequence: TGTGCCGGCATCCCGAGAGTACATCTGCAAGAGACCCAGTACTTC. Complete variable domain (other parts from reference TRBV30 and TRBJ2-5): SQTIHQWPATLVQPVGSPLSLECTVEGTSNPNLYWYRQAAGRGLQLLFYSVGIGQISSEVPQNLSASRPQDRQFILSSKKLLLSDSGFYLCAGIPRVHLQETQYFGPGTRLLVL.

This chain joins TRBV5-1 and TRBJ1-5; perhaps TRBD1 as D (5 bases). The CDR3 extends over 13 amino acids. Germline V gene sequence: CDR1 SGHRS, CDR2 YFSETQ. Trimming left V 7 bases short and J 7 bases short, with 15 bases between. The CDR3 nucleotides are TGCGCCAGCCGGCGGGGCGATGGGCAGCCCCAGCATTTT. Amino acid sequence: CASRRGDGQPQHF.

The CDR3 DNA reads as TGTGCCAGTAGTGCCTATTTACGGGGGGCGAGTCAGCCCCAGCATTTT. Translation: CASSAYLRGASQPQHF. The V and J genes are TRBV19 and TRBJ1-5, with a possible D match to TRBD1 (6 bases). CDR3 size: 16 residues. Germline V lookup: CDR1 LNHDA, CDR2 SQIVND (reference sequence). The V end lost 5 bases, the J end lost 6 bases, and 20 bases lay between the germline ends.